The T cell receptor (beta chain) under discussion was sequenced for a study of human T cells and chemical hapten exposure. Only a few counts were recorded for this clonotype. TCRdb processed the RACE reads anew with MiXCR; each CDR3 protein has one entry. The sample contains roughly 34,000 distinct CDR3 sequences, approximately 10% of which appear only once. This CDR3 contains 15 residues. Trimming took 2 bases from V and 3 from J, leaving 13 bases between them. Germline V CDR1 and CDR2: PRHDT, FYEKMQ (reference sequence). The time point is: pre-sensitization, week 0. Treatment of the sample: therapeutic diphenylcyclopropenone sensitization with weekly scalp DPC. Sequencing started from total RNA isolated from unfractionated whole blood.

This TCR was recovered from a man aged 45-65 years with alopecia areata. Some clones in this sample may be carry-over from other donors' samples. This sample comprised whole blood, obtained in connection with sensitization to the hapten diphenylcyclopropenone (DPC). The V gene is TRBV13, the J gene TRBJ1-1, with D possibly matching TRBD1 (5 bases). The CDR3 loop reads CASSLSGGAYTEAFF. DNA for the CDR3: TGTGCCAGCAGCTTAAGTGGAGGGGCGTACACTGAAGCTTTCTTT.